This TCR beta chain derives from a study of blood T cell repertoires in COVID-19. Germline V lookup: CDR1 SGHRS, CDR2 YFSETQ. Trimming removed 4 bases at V and 1 base at J, with 3 bases between. The CDR3 is 12 amino acids. Method: immunoSEQ multiplex PCR; TCRdb's copy keeps in-frame clones and lacks some. The sample gives approximately 120,000 clones, around 80% of which show up once; under 14% is in the top ten. The receptor's source is a human donor in a cohort sampled during active COVID-19. The chain is built from TRBV5-1 and TRBJ1-3; D is ambiguous. The specimen was peripheral blood. CDR3 nucleotides: TGCGCCAGCAGCCAGTCTGGAAACACCATATATTTT. It yields the protein CASSQSGNTIYF.